What follows are 10 T cell receptor beta chains derived from one specimen sequenced in a study of T cell repertoires in cytomegalovirus infection. These receptors have no known antigen. TCRdb redid the calling of the reads with MiXCR, one entry per CDR3 protein. The table records about 150,000 distinct CDR3 sequences, over 30% of them present only once. This material consisted of CD8+ T cells from cultured PBMCs, taken from culture after CMV antigen stimulation. The receptors stem from a human donor in good health (CMV status not recorded). Some clones in this sample may be carry-over from other donors' samples.

This clonotype was recorded at least ten times. The V call is TRBV7-9, the J call TRBJ2-1; D is uncertain. The germline CDR1 and CDR2 sequences are SEHNR and FQNEAQ (reference sequence). V dropped 1 base and J dropped 9 bases, with 7 bases sitting between them. CDR3 length equals 12 residues. This CDR3 is CASSLEGSEQFF. In DNA, the CDR3 is TGTGCCAGCAGCTTAGAGGGCTCTGAGCAGTTCTTC.

The rearrangement joins TRBV12-3 or TRBV12-4 to TRBJ1-2, with 11 bases that match TRBD1. V shed 10 bases and J 4 bases; nucleotides not matched to a gene: 11. The CDR3 consists of 15 residues. CDR3 DNA sequence: TGTGCCACCCTGGGACAGGGGGACTCGGGCTATGGCTACACCTTC. As protein: CATLGQGDSGYGYTF.

This rearrangement joins TRBV6-5 to TRBJ2-2; possible D gene TRBD1, 5 bases. CDR3 length: 13 residues. Germline assignment: CDR1 MNHEY and CDR2 SVGAGI. Trimming left V 4 bases short and J 9 bases short, with 12 bases between. Here the CDR3 reads CASSSGLSRELFF. Written as DNA, the CDR3 is TGTGCCAGCAGTTCAGGGTTATCCCGGGAGCTGTTTTTT.

There are many counts of this clonotype. The chain combines TRBV6-1 with TRBJ1-1; no firm D call. Germline CDR1 MNHNS, CDR2 SASEGT. V was trimmed by 6 bases and J by 4 bases, leaving 15 bases between them. The length of the CDR3 is 14 residues. The CDR3 loop is CASSPIEGTTEAFF. The CDR3 nucleotides read TGTGCCAGCAGCCCCATTGAGGGTACCACTGAAGCTTTCTTT.

This clonotype showed up many times. DNA of the CDR3: TGCGCCAGCAGCCATGACGGCAACTATGGCTACACCTTC. Translation gives CASSHDGNYGYTF. The chain combines TRBV4-1 with TRBJ1-2; D gene uncertain. Germline V gene lookup returns CDR1 MGHRA and CDR2 YSYEKL. The CDR3 length is 13 residues. V shed 3 bases and J shed 2 bases, with 7 bases lying between them.

Many counts were recorded for this clonotype. The chain employs TRBV7-2 and TRBJ2-3; 8 positions match TRBD1. Germline loops: CDR1 SGHTA, CDR2 FQGNSA. The CDR3 has 18 amino acids. Trimming removed 2 bases from V and 1 base from J; junction bases left unmatched: 11. Here the CDR3 reads CASSLNGRGQEGTDTQYF. The CDR3 region has the DNA TGTGCCAGCAGCTTAAATGGTCGGGGACAGGAGGGCACAGATACGCAGTATTTT.

J is TRBJ2-2 and V is TRBV6-2 or TRBV6-3; D may be TRBD2 (6 bases). The germline CDR1 and CDR2 sequences are MNHEY and SVGEGT. This CDR3 region has 13 residues. Trimming stripped 5 bases from V and 8 bases from J, with 12 bases between. CDR3 protein: CASSPPAGGELFF. The CDR3 DNA sequence: TGTGCCAGCAGTCCCCCTGCGGGGGGGGAGCTGTTTTTT.

This clonotype was seen ten or more times. V is TRBV12-3 or TRBV12-4 and J is TRBJ1-1; 8 nucleotides line up with TRBD1. There are 20 residues in the CDR3. Losses at the gene ends were 6 bases for V and 1 base for J; bases not matched to a gene: 22. In DNA form, the CDR3 reads TGTGCCAGCAGCCTTTATTCGCGACCAGGACAGGGTGAAGGGAACACTGAAGCTTTCTTT. Protein sequence: CASSLYSRPGQGEGNTEAFF.

This clonotype was seen more than once but under ten times. The chain couples TRBV12-3 or TRBV12-4 to TRBJ2-7, with 10 bases matching TRBD2. The length of the CDR3 is 15 residues. Trimming took 6 bases from V and 3 from J; bases not matched to a gene: 8. The CDR3 is CASRGLAGGRYEQYF. The CDR3 DNA is TGTGCCAGCAGGGGATTAGCGGGGGGCCGCTACGAGCAGTACTTC.

J is TRBJ2-2 and V is TRBV2, with D possibly matching TRBD2 (6 bases). With 6 bases removed from V and 4 bases from J, the gap between germline ends came to 24 bases. The CDR3 is made up of 18 amino acids. Germline CDR1 SNHLY, CDR2 FYNNEI. DNA for the CDR3: TGTGCCAGCAGCTGGGACCCACTTCAACGGGAGTCCACCGGGGAGCTGTTTTTT. Its translation is CASSWDPLQRESTGELFF.